Following are 2 T cell receptor beta chains from one sample sequenced in a study of response to subunit inactivated influenza vaccine. TCRdb redid the calling of the RT-PCR reads with MiXCR, one entry per CDR3 protein. The data contain 700,000 to 800,000 distinct CDR3 sequences, about 18% of them seen just once; the ten biggest clones take up about a tenth. The material sequenced was PBMCs from blood, taken about 5 days after vaccination. These receptor sequences come from a man aged 50 to 60 who received an inactivated influenza vaccine.

This chain uses TRBV27 with TRBJ2-7, with TRBD2 matching 10 bases. The CDR3 covers 16 residues. Trimming took 5 bases from V and 5 from J; bases not matched to a gene: 12. Per the germline V gene, CDR1 is MNHEY and CDR2 is SMNVEV (reference sequence). The CDR3 is CASSPNVAGGDHEQYF. DNA for the CDR3: TGTGCCAGCAGTCCCAATGTAGCGGGAGGCGATCACGAGCAGTACTTC.

This clonotype has more than one count but fewer than ten. This chain links TRBV12-3 or TRBV12-4 with TRBJ2-5; D is unresolved. The V end was cut by 2 bases, the J end by 5 bases, with 9 bases between. The CDR3 loop spans 13 amino acids. The CDR3: CASSLNQRETQYF. The CDR3 region has the DNA TGTGCCAGCAGTTTAAATCAGAGGGAGACCCAGTACTTC.